This entry is about one T cell receptor (beta chain). Produced via immunoSEQ multiplex PCR; TCRdb's table is partial and in-frame only. The sample yields around 200,000 clones, under 95% seen once. This record comes from a study of T cell responses to AZD1222 COVID-19 vaccine. The CDR3 has 16 residues. The V gene lost 2 bases and the J gene lost 1 base, with 14 bases spanning the gap. Germline assignment: CDR1 KGHSH and CDR2 LQKENI. This specimen consisted of peripheral blood, obtained on day 0 of AZD1222 vaccination. The receptor was derived from an adult in good health. This chain connects TRBV18 to TRBJ2-5; TRBD2 is a possible D gene (6 bases). The CDR3 loop reads CASSPALGGPQETQYF. As DNA, the CDR3 is TGTGCCAGCTCACCAGCCCTGGGGGGACCCCAAGAGACCCAGTACTTC.